Each of the 18 T cell receptor beta chains below was sequenced from the same sample in a study of blood T cell repertoires in COVID-19. TCRdb's table, derived via immunoSEQ multiplex PCR, lists solely in-frame clones and lacks some. The sample contains approximately 210,000 clones, around four fifths of which appear only once. Sequencing was performed on peripheral blood. Every receptor here comes from a man aged 55 to 70 with COVID-19, enrolled during active disease.

The V gene is TRBV7-2, the J gene TRBJ2-1; 7 bases are a match to TRBD2. This CDR3 region has 14 residues. Germline V CDR1 and CDR2: SGHTA, FQGNSA. The junction had 0 bases not matched to a gene; V was cut back by 4 bases and J by 0 bases. The CDR3 nucleotides are TGTGCCAGCAGCTCTAGCGGCTCCTACAATGAGCAGTTCTTC. This codes for CASSSSGSYNEQFF.

The V and J genes are TRBV27 and TRBJ2-1; tentative D call: TRBD1 (5 bases). This CDR3 contains 18 residues. Looked up from germline, CDR1 is MNHEY and CDR2 is SMNVEV (reference sequence). V was shortened by 3 bases and J by 0 bases, with 18 bases between the two germline ends. CDR3 nucleotide sequence: TGTGCCAGCAGTTTTAGGGGCGGCCAGCGACCCTCCTACAATGAGCAGTTCTTC. The encoded protein is CASSFRGGQRPSYNEQFF.

This clone was seen a single time. J is TRBJ2-7 and V is TRBV7-6; 7 bases map to TRBD2. This CDR3 is built from 14 residues. From germline, CDR1 is SGHVS and CDR2 FNYEAQ. The junction had 8 bases not matched to a gene; V was cut back by 5 bases and J by 4 bases. Here the CDR3 DNA reads TGTGCCAGCAGCATAGGAGTGCGGGAGTACGAGCAGTACTTC. Translation gives CASSIGVREYEQYF.

This clone was detected only once. The genes are TRBV27 and TRBJ2-7; D might be TRBD2 (6 bases). Germline CDR1 is MNHEY and CDR2 is SMNVEV (reference sequence). Trimming cost V 8 bases and J 7 bases, with 21 bases left between them. The CDR3 has 14 amino acids. The CDR3 sequence: CASAYLKGLGEQYF. CDR3 nucleotides: TGTGCCAGCGCCTATTTGAAGGGACTGGGGGAGCAGTACTTC.

The J gene is TRBJ1-6, the V gene TRBV7-2; D remains unclear. Trimming stripped 2 bases from V and 10 bases from J, with 6 bases between. This CDR3 is 12 amino acids long. Germline V gene data show CDR1 as SGHTA and CDR2 as FQGNSA. The CDR3 DNA is TGTGCCAGCAGCTTAATGAGGTCACCCCTCCACTTT. Encoded protein: CASSLMRSPLHF.

The gene calls are TRBV5-1 and TRBJ2-1; 9 nucleotides align to TRBD2. The CDR3 is 14 amino acids. The V and J ends lost 6 bases and 8 bases, in that order; junction bases with no gene match: 9. Germline V gene data show CDR1 as SGHRS and CDR2 as YFSETQ. CDR3 sequence reads: CASTPRAGGHEQFF. DNA of the CDR3: TGCGCCAGCACCCCCCGGGCGGGAGGGCATGAGCAGTTCTTC.

This sequence joins TRBV5-1 and TRBJ2-7; maybe TRBD1 (6 bases). Germline values: CDR1 SGHRS, CDR2 YFSETQ. This CDR3 region has 14 residues. Trimming stripped 0 bases from V and 6 bases from J, with 13 bases between. CDR3: CASSLAANRVEQYF. In DNA, the CDR3 is TGCGCCAGCAGCTTGGCCGCCAACAGGGTCGAGCAGTACTTC. Looking up the rest from reference TRBV5-1 and TRBJ2-7 gives the full variable domain: KAGVTQTPRYLIKTRGQQVTLSCSPISGHRSVSWYQQTPGQGLQFLFEYFSETQRNKGNFPGRFSGRQFSNSRSEMNVSTLELGDSALYLCASSLAANRVEQYFGPGTRLTVT.

The chain employs TRBV5-4 and TRBJ2-7, with 8 nucleotides matching TRBD2. CDR1 is SGHNT, CDR2 YYREEE, per germline (reference sequence). The J segment lost 1 base and the V segment lost 4 bases, leaving 7 bases of the junction unmatched. This CDR3 is built from 15 residues. The CDR3 spells CASSPGTRDSYEQYF. The CDR3 DNA is TGTGCCAGCAGCCCAGGGACTAGGGATTCCTACGAGCAGTACTTC.

V gene TRBV5-1 combines with J gene TRBJ1-2, with 7 bases identical to TRBD1. CDR3 size: 15 residues. V trimming: 5 bases; J trimming: 0 bases; junction bases outside the gene matches: 7. The germline V gene has CDR1 SGHRS and CDR2 YFSETQ. The CDR3 DNA is TGCGCCAGCAGGCTTGGGACAGAATCTAACTATGGCTACACCTTC. Translated, it gives CASRLGTESNYGYTF.

V gene TRBV27 combines with J gene TRBJ2-2, with D uncertain. This CDR3 comprises 15 residues. Trimming removed 3 bases from V and 1 base from J, with 9 bases in between. Germline V lookup: CDR1 MNHEY, CDR2 SMNVEV (reference sequence). CDR3 coding DNA: TGTGCCAGCAGTTTGAGGCGGATGAACACCGGGGAGCTGTTTTTT. Encoded protein: CASSLRRMNTGELFF.

The chain combines TRBV28 with TRBJ1-5; 7 bases fit TRBD1. The CDR3 has 15 residues. The trim removed 6 bases at V and 5 bases at J, leaving 10 bases unmatched. CDR1 and CDR2 (germline): MDHEN, SYDVKM. CDR3 sequence: CASRRDTGVDQPQHF. CDR3 nucleotide sequence: TGTGCCAGCAGGAGGGATACAGGGGTCGATCAGCCCCAGCATTTT.

V usage is TRBV2 and J usage is TRBJ1-5; 9 nucleotides line up with TRBD1. There are 14 residues in the CDR3. Germline loops: CDR1 SNHLY, CDR2 FYNNEI. The junction had 7 bases not matched to a gene; V was cut back by 6 bases and J by 7 bases. CDR3 DNA sequence: TGTGCCAGCAGACCTACAGGGGGCGGGCAGCCCCAGCATTTT. This sequence encodes CASRPTGGGQPQHF. The full variable domain, in which reference TRBV2 and TRBJ1-5 provide the parts outside the CDR3, is EPEVTQTPSHQVTQMGQEVILRCVPISNHLYFYWYRQILGQKVEFLVSFYNNEISEKSEIFDDQFSVERPDGSNFTLKIRSTKLEDSAMYFCASRPTGGGQPQHFGDGTRLSIL.

In its sample, this clone was seen a few times. The chain joins TRBV6-2 or TRBV6-3 to TRBJ1-2; D gene uncertain. This CDR3 contains 13 residues. V lost 4 bases and J lost 4, with 10 bases in between. Per germline, CDR1 MNHEY and CDR2 SVGEGT. This CDR3 reads CASSSTGSYGYTF. In DNA, the CDR3 is TGTGCCAGCAGTTCTACCGGGAGCTATGGCTACACCTTC.

This clone was recorded only once. The chain uses TRBV12-5 and TRBJ1-1; D possibly corresponds to TRBD1 (5 bases). This CDR3 is 14 amino acids long. Trimming shortened V by 7 bases and J by 4 bases, and 16 bases separated the two germline ends. From germline, CDR1 is LGHNT and CDR2 FRNRAP. The chain's CDR3 is CASAPQGSVTEAFF. The CDR3 bases are TGTGCTAGTGCCCCCCAGGGTTCGGTCACTGAAGCTTTCTTT.

The V call is TRBV6-2 or TRBV6-3, the J call TRBJ2-1; 9 bases map to TRBD1. The CDR3 covers 15 residues. The J segment lost 3 bases and the V segment lost 6 bases, leaving 6 bases of the junction unmatched. Germline V lookup: CDR1 MNHEY, CDR2 SVGEGT. The CDR3 loop is CASSPTGGRYNEQFF. The CDR3 DNA sequence: TGTGCCAGCAGCCCGACAGGGGGACGCTACAATGAGCAGTTCTTC.

V is TRBV10-1 and J is TRBJ2-1; D gene ambiguous. Trimming removed 2 bases at V and 8 bases at J, with 10 bases between. The germline CDR1 and CDR2 sequences are WNHNN and SYGVQD (reference sequence). The CDR3 has 13 amino acids. The CDR3 DNA reads TGCGCCAGCAGTGAGCACCGCCGGGATGAGCAGTTCTTC. Translation gives CASSEHRRDEQFF.

The chain joins TRBV7-8 to TRBJ1-6, with D possibly TRBD1 on 5 matching bases. Trimming shortened V by 5 bases and J by 10 bases, and 18 bases separated the two germline ends. There are 15 residues in the CDR3. The germline gives CDR1 SGHVS, CDR2 FQNEAQ. DNA of the CDR3: TGTGCCAGCAGCAAAGGGGTGGGAGGGAACTCACCCCTCCACTTT. Its protein product is CASSKGVGGNSPLHF. The entire variable domain, with the rest obtained from reference TRBV7-8 and TRBJ1-6, is as follows: GAGVSQSPRYKVAKRGQDVALRCDPISGHVSLFWYQQALGQGPEFLTYFQNEAQLDKSGLPSDRFFAERPEGSVSTLKIQRTQQEDSAVYLCASSKGVGGNSPLHFGNGTRLTVT.

The chain couples TRBV29-1 to TRBJ2-1, with 11 bases that match TRBD2. The CDR3 has 17 residues. Trimming took 2 bases from V and 6 from J; bases not matched to a gene: 12. The V gene's germline CDR1 is SQVTM and CDR2 ANQGSEA. The CDR3 DNA reads as TGCAGCGTTGAAACACCTAAGACTAGCGGGATCATCAATGAGCAGTTCTTC. The encoded protein is CSVETPKTSGIINEQFF.